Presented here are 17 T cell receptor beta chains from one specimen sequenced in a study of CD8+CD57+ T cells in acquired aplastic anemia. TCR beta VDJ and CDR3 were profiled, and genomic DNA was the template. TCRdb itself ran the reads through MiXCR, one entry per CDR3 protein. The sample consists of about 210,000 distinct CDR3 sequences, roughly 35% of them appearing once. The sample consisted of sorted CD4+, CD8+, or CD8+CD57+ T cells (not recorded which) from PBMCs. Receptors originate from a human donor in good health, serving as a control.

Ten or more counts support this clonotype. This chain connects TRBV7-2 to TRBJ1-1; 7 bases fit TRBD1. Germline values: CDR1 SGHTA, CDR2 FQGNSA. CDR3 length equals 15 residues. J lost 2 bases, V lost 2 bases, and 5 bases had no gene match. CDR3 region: CASSLRGQVNTEAFF. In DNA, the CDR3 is TGTGCCAGCAGCTTAAGGGGGCAGGTTAACACTGAAGCTTTCTTT.

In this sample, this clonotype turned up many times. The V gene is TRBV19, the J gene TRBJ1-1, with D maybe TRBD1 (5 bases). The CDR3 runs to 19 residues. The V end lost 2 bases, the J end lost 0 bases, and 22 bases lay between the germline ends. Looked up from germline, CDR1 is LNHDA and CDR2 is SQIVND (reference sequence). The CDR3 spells CASSISPGRRSGLNTEAFF. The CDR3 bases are TGTGCCAGTAGTATATCCCCGGGACGGAGAAGCGGCCTGAACACTGAAGCTTTCTTT.

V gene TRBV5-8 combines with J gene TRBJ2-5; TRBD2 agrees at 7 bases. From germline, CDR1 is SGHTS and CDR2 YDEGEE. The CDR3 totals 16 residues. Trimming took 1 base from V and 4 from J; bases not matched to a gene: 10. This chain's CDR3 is CASSLSGGGPRETQYF. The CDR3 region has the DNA TGTGCCAGCAGCTTGTCGGGGGGAGGGCCTCGAGAGACCCAGTACTTC.

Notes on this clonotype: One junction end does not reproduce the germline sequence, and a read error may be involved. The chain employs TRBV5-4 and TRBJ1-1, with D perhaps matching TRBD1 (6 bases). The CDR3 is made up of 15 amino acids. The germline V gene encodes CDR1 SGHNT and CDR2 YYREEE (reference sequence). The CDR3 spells CASSSARTGGTEALF. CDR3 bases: TGTGCCAGCAGCTCAGCCCGGACCGGGGGCACTGAAGCTCTCTTT. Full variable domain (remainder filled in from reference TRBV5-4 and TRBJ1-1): ETGVTQSPTHLIKTRGQQVTLRCSSQSGHNTVSWYQQALGQGPQFIFQYYREEENGRGNFPPRFSGLQFPNYSSELNVNALELDDSALYLCASSSARTGGTEALFGQGTRLTVV.

CDR3 residues: CATQTVGYEQYF. In nucleotides, the CDR3 is TGTGCTACTCAGACAGTTGGTTACGAGCAGTACTTC. The genes are TRBV15 and TRBJ2-7; TRBD1 is a possible D gene (5 bases). Germline assignment: CDR1 LNHNV and CDR2 YYDKDF (reference sequence). The CDR3 is 12 amino acids.

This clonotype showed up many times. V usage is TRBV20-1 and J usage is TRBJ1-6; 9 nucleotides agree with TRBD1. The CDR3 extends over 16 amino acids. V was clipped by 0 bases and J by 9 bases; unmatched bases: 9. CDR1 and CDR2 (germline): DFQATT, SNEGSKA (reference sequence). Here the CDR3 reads CSARDLLGQGGSPLHF. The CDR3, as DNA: TGCAGTGCTAGAGATCTGTTGGGACAGGGAGGTTCACCCCTCCACTTT.

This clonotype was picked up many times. The DNA for the CDR3 is TGTGCCACCAGTGATCCCGGACTGCCGACTGGGAGCTCCTACAATGAGCAGTTCTTC. This encodes CATSDPGLPTGSSYNEQFF. This rearrangement joins TRBV24-1 to TRBJ2-1; TRBD2 might be the D (5 bases). Germline V gene lookup returns CDR1 KGHDR and CDR2 SFDVKD. The CDR3 covers 19 residues. V was shortened by 3 bases and J by 0 bases, with 20 bases between the two germline ends.

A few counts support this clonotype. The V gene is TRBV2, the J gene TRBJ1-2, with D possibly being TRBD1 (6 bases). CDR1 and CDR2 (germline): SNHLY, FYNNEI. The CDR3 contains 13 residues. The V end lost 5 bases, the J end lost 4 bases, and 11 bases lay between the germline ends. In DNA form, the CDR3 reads TGTGCCAGCAGTTTTTTAGGGGGCTATGGCTACACCTTC. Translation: CASSFLGGYGYTF.

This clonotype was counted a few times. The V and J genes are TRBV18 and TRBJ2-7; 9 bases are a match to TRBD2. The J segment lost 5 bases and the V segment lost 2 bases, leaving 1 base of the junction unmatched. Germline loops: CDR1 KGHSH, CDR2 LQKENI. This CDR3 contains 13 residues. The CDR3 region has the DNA TGTGCCAGCTCACCAGGACTAGCGAACGAGCAGTACTTC. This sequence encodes CASSPGLANEQYF.

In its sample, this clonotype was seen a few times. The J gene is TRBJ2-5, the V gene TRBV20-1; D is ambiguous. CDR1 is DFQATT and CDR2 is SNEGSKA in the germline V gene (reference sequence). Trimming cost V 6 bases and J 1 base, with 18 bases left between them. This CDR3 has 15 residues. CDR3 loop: CSAQPPLRAQETQYF. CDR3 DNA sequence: TGCAGTGCCCAACCCCCACTAAGGGCCCAAGAGACCCAGTACTTC.

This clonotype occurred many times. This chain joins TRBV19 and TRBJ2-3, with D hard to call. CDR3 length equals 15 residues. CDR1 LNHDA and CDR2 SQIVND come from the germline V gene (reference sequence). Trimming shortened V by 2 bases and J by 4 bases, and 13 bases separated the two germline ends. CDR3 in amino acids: CASSISPTGADTQYF. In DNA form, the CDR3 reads TGTGCCAGTAGTATAAGCCCTACGGGTGCAGATACGCAGTATTTT.

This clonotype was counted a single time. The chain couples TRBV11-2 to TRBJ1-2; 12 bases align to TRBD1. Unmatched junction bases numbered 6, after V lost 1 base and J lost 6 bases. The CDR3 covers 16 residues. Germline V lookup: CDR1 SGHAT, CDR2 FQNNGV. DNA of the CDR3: TGTGCCAGCAGCTTAGGGGACAGGGGGCGCGAGGATGGCTACACCTTC. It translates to CASSLGDRGREDGYTF.

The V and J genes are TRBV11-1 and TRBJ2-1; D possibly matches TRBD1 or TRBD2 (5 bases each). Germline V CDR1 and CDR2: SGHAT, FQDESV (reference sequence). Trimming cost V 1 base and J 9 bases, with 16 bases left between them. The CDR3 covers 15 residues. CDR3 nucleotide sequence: TGTGCCAGCAGCTTAGTTGGGACGGAGAGTGGTGAGCAGTTCTTC. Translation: CASSLVGTESGEQFF.

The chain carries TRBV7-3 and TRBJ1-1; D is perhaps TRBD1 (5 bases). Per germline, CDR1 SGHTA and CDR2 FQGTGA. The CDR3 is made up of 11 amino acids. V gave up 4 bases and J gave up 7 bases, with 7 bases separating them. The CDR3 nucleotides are TGTGCCAGCAGCTACGGGGGTGAAGCTTTCTTT. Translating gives CASSYGGEAFF.

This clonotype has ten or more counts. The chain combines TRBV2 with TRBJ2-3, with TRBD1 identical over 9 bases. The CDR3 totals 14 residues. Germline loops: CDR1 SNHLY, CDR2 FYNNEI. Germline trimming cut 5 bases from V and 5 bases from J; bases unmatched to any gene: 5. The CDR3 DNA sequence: TGTGCCAGCAGTAAAGACAGGGGGGTAGATACGCAGTATTTT. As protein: CASSKDRGVDTQYF.

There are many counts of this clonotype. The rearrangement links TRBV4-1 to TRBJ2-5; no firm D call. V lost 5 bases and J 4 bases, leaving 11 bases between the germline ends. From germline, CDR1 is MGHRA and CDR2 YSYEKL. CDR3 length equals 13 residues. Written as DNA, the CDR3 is TGCGCCAGCAGCTCCCTTAGGGCAGAGACCCAGTACTTC. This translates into CASSSLRAETQYF.

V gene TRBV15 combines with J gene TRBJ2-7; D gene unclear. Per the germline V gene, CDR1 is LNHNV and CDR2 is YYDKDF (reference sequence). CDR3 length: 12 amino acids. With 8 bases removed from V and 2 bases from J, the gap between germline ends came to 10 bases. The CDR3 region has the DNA TGTGCCACCCGAGGCCTCGCCTACGAGCAGTACTTC. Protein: CATRGLAYEQYF.